This TCR beta chain was recovered during a study of CD8 T cells in ankylosing spondylitis. Study-level findings and limits: A subset of motif variants has previously been described in the synovial fluid and blood of reactive arthritis. Roughly 8 highly homologous variants made up a TCR beta motif, and this motif appeared characteristic of ankylosing spondylitis blood. Disease-linked clones bore a CD8+ phenotype, appearing relatively rarely in peripheral blood.

TCRdb used MiXCR to reprocess the 5' RACE reads, holding one entry per CDR3 protein. Of about 40,000 distinct CDR3 sequences in the sample, approximately 15% were seen once. This clonotype is a singleton in its sample. Its target is not known. With 6 bases clipped from V and 7 bases from J, the junction kept 6 bases outside the gene matches. The CDR3 has 14 amino acids. The germline gives CDR1 MNHNS, CDR2 SASEGT. The TCR comes from a male donor with ankylosing spondylitis or in good health (not recorded which). Sequencing was done on a sample of blood. This sequence joins TRBV6-1 and TRBJ2-2; 9 nucleotides line up with TRBD1. CDR3 sequence (DNA): TGTGCCAGCAGAAGGGACAGGGCGGGCGGGGAGCTGTTTTTT. Translated, it gives CASRRDRAGGELFF.